Given below is one T cell receptor (beta chain) in context. The antigen is undetermined. The table came from immunoSEQ multiplex PCR; TCRdb's copy has only in-frame clones and leaves some out. The data contain around 260,000 clones, approximately 95% of them singletons. This sample stems from a study of T cell responses to AZD1222 COVID-19 vaccine. Overall study findings and caveats: Donor demographics were predominantly white British with a female majority; clonal diversity may be underestimated. Repertoires were obtained only post-peak T cell response.

Trimming took 3 bases from V and 8 from J, leaving 16 bases between them. The CDR3 length is 14 residues. The germline V gene has CDR1 LNHNV and CDR2 YYDKDF (reference sequence). The TCR comes from an adult in good health. The sample was peripheral blood, taken on day 0 of AZD1222 vaccination. V usage is TRBV15 and J usage is TRBJ1-2; no definite D call. CDR3 sequence reads: CATSSLRTPGGYTF. The CDR3 coding sequence is TGTGCCACCAGCAGTCTCAGGACCCCGGGCGGCTACACCTTC.